This T cell receptor (beta chain) was obtained from a study of blood T cell repertoires in COVID-19. Worth noting for this clone: At the DNA level, this CDR3 is encoded by other sequences in the same sample as well.

Study processing details: Amplification of reference gene primers was used by the study to estimate nucleated cell counts. Produced via immunoSEQ multiplex PCR; TCRdb's table is partial and in-frame only. V and J calls and clone size are those listed in that table; D and trimming were worked out from the DNA. Found here are fewer than 500,000 clones, just over 85% of them singletons; the top ten hold about 1.5%. The ends were cut back, 6 bases at V and 8 bases at J, with 13 bases in the middle. There are 12 residues in the CDR3. This chain joins TRBV12-3 or TRBV12-4 and TRBJ1-2, with D possibly being TRBD1 (5 bases). The sequence derives from a woman in her 30s with active or convalescent COVID-19. What was sequenced was peripheral blood. The CDR3 DNA sequence: TGTGCCAGCAGCCTCGGGGGACTGGGCTACACCTTC. Translated: CASSLGGLGYTF.